This is a list of T cell receptor beta chains from one sample in a study of blood T cell repertoires in COVID-19. Profiling relied on immunoSEQ multiplex PCR, and the TCRdb table lists in-frame clones only, not all of them. The repertoire consists of approximately 170,000 clones, with approximately 86% occurring once and the leading ten covering 6.9%. Sequenced material: peripheral blood. The receptors stem from a man older than 75 with COVID-19, enrolled during active disease. The CDR3 runs from the conserved cysteine through the conserved F or W. D genes are given only for firm matches. Some rows have no size entry. The others give once, few or many, or a class for an expanded clone.

clone_size: .; d_call: TRBD1; j_call: TRBJ1-6; v_call: TRBV5-4; cdr3_nt: TGTGCCAGCAGCCCAGACGGGACAGGGCGCTCACCCCTCCACTTT; cdr3_aa: CASSPDGTGRSPLHF
clone_size: .; d_call: TRBD1; j_call: TRBJ2-1; v_call: TRBV2; cdr3_nt: TGTGCCAGCAGCCTTGAGACAGGGGCCTACAATGAGCAGTTCTTC; cdr3_aa: CASSLETGAYNEQFF
clone_size: .; d_call: .; j_call: TRBJ1-2; v_call: TRBV5-4; cdr3_nt: TGTGCCAGCAGCTACGCAGGAGGACGCGTCAACTATGGCTACACCTTC; cdr3_aa: CASSYAGGRVNYGYTF
clone_size: .; d_call: .; j_call: TRBJ1-3; v_call: TRBV6-5; cdr3_nt: TGTGCCAGCAGAATGCAGGGCTTTGGAAACACCATATATTTT; cdr3_aa: CASRMQGFGNTIYF
clone_size: .; d_call: .; j_call: TRBJ1-2; v_call: TRBV28; cdr3_nt: TGTGCCAGCAGTTTATCCAGAGGAGGGAGCTACACCTTC; cdr3_aa: CASSLSRGGSYTF
clone_size: .; d_call: TRBD2; j_call: TRBJ2-1; v_call: TRBV5-1; cdr3_nt: TGCGCCAGCAGCTCAAGCGGGGGGCGCTCCTACAATGAGCAGTTCTTC; cdr3_aa: CASSSSGGRSYNEQFF
clone_size: .; d_call: TRBD2; j_call: TRBJ2-1; v_call: TRBV9; cdr3_nt: TGTGCCAGCAGCGTAGCTCGCGGGGGGGCAGCCTACAATGAGCAGTTCTTC; cdr3_aa: CASSVARGGAAYNEQFF
clone_size: .; d_call: .; j_call: TRBJ2-6; v_call: TRBV7-9; cdr3_nt: TGTGCCAGCAGCTCATACAAAGCGTTAGGGGCCAACGTCCTGACTTTC; cdr3_aa: CASSSYKALGANVLTF
clone_size: .; d_call: .; j_call: TRBJ1-2; v_call: TRBV5-4; cdr3_nt: TGTGCCAGCAGCATGGGGGGGCAGGGTTGGTATGGCTACACCTTC; cdr3_aa: CASSMGGQGWYGYTF
clone_size: .; d_call: TRBD1; j_call: TRBJ1-2; v_call: TRBV12-3/TRBV12-4; cdr3_nt: TGTGCCAGCAGGGCACAGGGGGCGGTCGGCTACACCTTC; cdr3_aa: CASRAQGAVGYTF
clone_size: .; d_call: .; j_call: TRBJ1-4; v_call: TRBV4-1; cdr3_nt: TGCGCCAGCAGCCAAGCCCCACAGGGTGGTGGAGCTAATGAAAAACTGTTTTTT; cdr3_aa: CASSQAPQGGGANEKLFF
clone_size: .; d_call: TRBD1; j_call: TRBJ1-2; v_call: TRBV19; cdr3_nt: TGTGCCAGCAGGGGACAGGGGTTCGGCGGCTACACCTTC; cdr3_aa: CASRGQGFGGYTF
clone_size: .; d_call: TRBD1; j_call: TRBJ2-7; v_call: TRBV9; cdr3_nt: TGTGCCAGCAGCGTAGGGGGCAGGGGGCGGAACGAGCAGTACTTC; cdr3_aa: CASSVGGRGRNEQYF
clone_size: .; d_call: .; j_call: TRBJ2-5; v_call: TRBV6-6; cdr3_nt: TGTGCCAGCAGTTACACGGGGGTGAGGCAAGAGACCCAGTACTTC; cdr3_aa: CASSYTGVRQETQYF
clone_size: few; d_call: .; j_call: TRBJ1-6; v_call: TRBV15; cdr3_nt: TGTGCCACCAGCCTGGGCCGTTTACCTTCACCCCTCCACTTT; cdr3_aa: CATSLGRLPSPLHF
clone_size: .; d_call: TRBD1; j_call: TRBJ2-3; v_call: TRBV10-3; cdr3_nt: TGTGCCATCAGTCCGGGACAGGCGGATACGCAGTATTTT; cdr3_aa: CAISPGQADTQYF
clone_size: .; d_call: TRBD1; j_call: TRBJ2-1; v_call: TRBV7-2; cdr3_nt: TGTGCCAGCAGCTTACAGGGGGCTCATGAGCAGTTCTTC; cdr3_aa: CASSLQGAHEQFF
clone_size: .; d_call: TRBD1; j_call: TRBJ1-3; v_call: TRBV5-4; cdr3_nt: TGTGCCAGCAGCCCAGGACAGGGCAGGGGAAACACCATATATTTT; cdr3_aa: CASSPGQGRGNTIYF
clone_size: .; d_call: .; j_call: TRBJ1-1; v_call: TRBV5-4; cdr3_nt: TGTGCCAGCAGCTTGGAACAGAACACTGAAGCTTTCTTT; cdr3_aa: CASSLEQNTEAFF
clone_size: .; d_call: .; j_call: TRBJ1-5; v_call: TRBV19; cdr3_nt: TGTGCCAGTAGTGGGGCAGGGGTCTTATATAGCAATCAGCCCCAGCATTTT; cdr3_aa: CASSGAGVLYSNQPQHF
clone_size: .; d_call: .; j_call: TRBJ1-1; v_call: TRBV6-6; cdr3_nt: TGTGCCAGCAGCTATTATCGAGACTCCAATTTT; cdr3_aa: CASSYYRDSNF
clone_size: .; d_call: .; j_call: TRBJ1-1; v_call: TRBV20-1; cdr3_nt: TGCAGTCCTAGTGGCAGGGGGAACACTGAAGCTTTCTTT; cdr3_aa: CSPSGRGNTEAFF
clone_size: .; d_call: TRBD1; j_call: TRBJ1-3; v_call: TRBV5-4; cdr3_nt: TGTGCCAGCAGCTCGACAGGGGCCCTCTCTGGAAACACCATATATTTT; cdr3_aa: CASSSTGALSGNTIYF
clone_size: .; d_call: .; j_call: TRBJ1-2; v_call: TRBV5-6; cdr3_nt: TGTGCCAGCAGCTTGGTCAGGTTTGGCTACACCTTC; cdr3_aa: CASSLVRFGYTF
clone_size: .; d_call: TRBD1; j_call: TRBJ1-2; v_call: TRBV19; cdr3_nt: TGTGCCAGTAGTCCGACAGGGCTAGGCAACTATGGCTACACCTTC; cdr3_aa: CASSPTGLGNYGYTF
clone_size: .; d_call: TRBD2; j_call: TRBJ2-7; v_call: TRBV29-1; cdr3_nt: TGCAGCGTTGGTGGGAGCGGGGGGGGTTCCTACGAGCAGTACTTC; cdr3_aa: CSVGGSGGGSYEQYF
clone_size: .; d_call: .; j_call: TRBJ1-2; v_call: TRBV28; cdr3_nt: TGTGCCAGCAGTGGGTCAGCGACGAGATACACCTTC; cdr3_aa: CASSGSATRYTF
clone_size: .; d_call: TRBD2; j_call: TRBJ2-2; v_call: TRBV10-2; cdr3_nt: TGCGCCAGTCAGACTAGCGGGGGGGACGGGGAGCTGTTTTTT; cdr3_aa: CASQTSGGDGELFF
clone_size: once; d_call: .; j_call: TRBJ1-5; v_call: TRBV19; cdr3_nt: TGTGCCAGTAGTATAAATACAGATCAGCCCCAGCATTTT; cdr3_aa: CASSINTDQPQHF
clone_size: .; d_call: TRBD1; j_call: TRBJ1-6; v_call: TRBV6-5; cdr3_nt: TGTGCCAGCAGCCGGACAGGGGGAATTGATTCACCCCTCCACTTT; cdr3_aa: CASSRTGGIDSPLHF
clone_size: .; d_call: TRBD2; j_call: TRBJ2-3; v_call: TRBV5-1; cdr3_nt: TGCGCCAGCGGCGCTAGCGGGGACACTAGCACAGATACGCAGTATTTT; cdr3_aa: CASGASGDTSTDTQYF
clone_size: .; d_call: .; j_call: TRBJ2-1; v_call: TRBV10-3; cdr3_nt: TGTGCCATCAGTGAGCCCCAATGGGGGGGCACTTCCAATGAGCAGTTCTTC; cdr3_aa: CAISEPQWGGTSNEQFF
clone_size: once; d_call: TRBD1; j_call: TRBJ2-7; v_call: TRBV5-1; cdr3_nt: TGCGCCAGCAGCCCCGGGACAGCCTACGAGCAGTACTTC; cdr3_aa: CASSPGTAYEQYF
clone_size: once; d_call: .; j_call: TRBJ1-2; v_call: TRBV9; cdr3_nt: TGTGCCAGCAGCGTAGGCGGCGGGACTAACTATGGCTACACCTTC; cdr3_aa: CASSVGGGTNYGYTF
clone_size: few; d_call: .; j_call: TRBJ1-5; v_call: TRBV19; cdr3_nt: TGTGCCAGTAGTATGCTAGATCAGGGACAGCCCCAGCATTTT; cdr3_aa: CASSMLDQGQPQHF
clone_size: .; d_call: TRBD2; j_call: TRBJ2-3; v_call: TRBV5-4; cdr3_nt: TGTGCCAGCAGCTTAACTAGCGGGGGGAGAACAGATACGCAGTATTTT; cdr3_aa: CASSLTSGGRTDTQYF
clone_size: .; d_call: TRBD2; j_call: TRBJ2-3; v_call: TRBV3-1/TRBV3-2; cdr3_nt: TGTGCCAGCAGCCAAGGGCGTGGCGGGGGACCACCTGATACGCAGTATTTT; cdr3_aa: CASSQGRGGGPPDTQYF
clone_size: .; d_call: .; j_call: TRBJ1-4; v_call: TRBV5-1; cdr3_nt: TGCGCCAGCAGCCCCAACTGGGGGGCTAATGAAAAACTGTTTTTT; cdr3_aa: CASSPNWGANEKLFF
clone_size: .; d_call: .; j_call: TRBJ2-5; v_call: TRBV2; cdr3_nt: TGTGCCAGCAGTGTGGCTGTGGAGACCCAGTACTTC; cdr3_aa: CASSVAVETQYF
clone_size: few; d_call: TRBD1; j_call: TRBJ1-3; v_call: TRBV7-9; cdr3_nt: TGTGCCAGCAGCTCCTACCCTCGGGGACAGGGGGCCGGAAACACCATATATTTT; cdr3_aa: CASSSYPRGQGAGNTIYF
clone_size: .; d_call: .; j_call: TRBJ1-1; v_call: TRBV18; cdr3_nt: TGTGCCAGCTCACCACCGGGAGACACTGAAGCTTTCTTT; cdr3_aa: CASSPPGDTEAFF
clone_size: .; d_call: TRBD1; j_call: TRBJ1-2; v_call: TRBV9; cdr3_nt: TGTGCCAGCAGCGTAAGGACAGGGGGCTCTGGCTACACCTTC; cdr3_aa: CASSVRTGGSGYTF
clone_size: .; d_call: .; j_call: TRBJ1-1; v_call: TRBV5-1; cdr3_nt: TGCGCCAGCAGCTTGGCCATAGACAAAACTGAAGCTTTCTTT; cdr3_aa: CASSLAIDKTEAFF
clone_size: few; d_call: TRBD2; j_call: TRBJ2-7; v_call: TRBV13; cdr3_nt: TGTGCCAGCAGCGACAGCGGGGGCTTCTACGAGCAGTACTTC; cdr3_aa: CASSDSGGFYEQYF
clone_size: .; d_call: TRBD1; j_call: TRBJ1-1; v_call: TRBV6-5; cdr3_nt: TGTGCCAGCTGTTACCGGGACAGGTATAGTAGCACTGAAGCTTTCTTT; cdr3_aa: CASCYRDRYSSTEAFF
clone_size: .; d_call: .; j_call: TRBJ1-2; v_call: TRBV18; cdr3_nt: TGTGCCAGCTCACAGGCAGGGGCTAACTATGGCTACACCTTC; cdr3_aa: CASSQAGANYGYTF
clone_size: .; d_call: .; j_call: TRBJ1-4; v_call: TRBV28; cdr3_nt: TGTGCCAGCAGTTCCTCCCTCTCCCCGCCTAGGGAAAAACTGTTTTTT; cdr3_aa: CASSSSLSPPREKLFF
clone_size: .; d_call: TRBD2; j_call: TRBJ2-3; v_call: TRBV6-5; cdr3_nt: TGTGCCAGCAGGGACGGGACTAGCTCGGATACGCAGTATTTT; cdr3_aa: CASRDGTSSDTQYF